Below are 8 T cell receptor beta chains sequenced from a single sample in a study of T cell responses to AZD1222 COVID-19 vaccine (dated by TCRdb to about 2021). The library was built by means of the immunoSEQ multiplex PCR assay. Here the immuneACCESS table is served through TCRdb, limited to in-frame sequences with V and J called. Missing clones are a known gap in these copies; in checked studies unresolved V genes cover under half, and the rest lacks a known reason. Present in this sample are approximately 150,000 clones, just under 90% of which were seen just once. The ten biggest clones cover approximately 4.2% of the sample. In the paper's terms, the time point label means: about 28 days (+/-7) after the second vaccine dose. This sample's treatment or condition label indicates: meningococcal conjugate vaccine given as trial control. The sequencing here drew on peripheral blood, taken 28 days after the second dose of the MenACWY control vaccine. The receptor set was obtained from an adult who received the MenACWY meningococcal vaccine as a control.

V and J are TRBV7-9 and TRBJ2-1, with a tentative D call TRBD1 (5 bases). Between the trimmed V and J ends, which lost 0 bases and 2 bases, there was a span of 11 bases. The CDR3 is 16 amino acids. The V gene's germline CDR1 is SEHNR and CDR2 FQNEAQ (reference sequence). The CDR3 bases are TGTGCCAGCAGCTTAGCCTCAGGGCTGACCTACAATGAGCAGTTCTTC. Encoded protein: CASSLASGLTYNEQFF. Supplemented by reference TRBV7-9 and TRBJ2-1, the full variable domain reads DTGVSQNPRHKITKRGQNVTFRCDPISEHNRLYWYRQTLGQGPEFLTYFQNEAQLEKSRLLSDRFSAERPKGSFSTLEIQRTEQGDSAMYLCASSLASGLTYNEQFFGPGTRLTVL.

Worth noting for this clone: Other DNA sequences from this sample encode an identical CDR3 as well. V is TRBV19 and J is TRBJ2-7; 7 positions match TRBD2. The V segment lost 3 bases and the J segment 3 bases; nucleotides outside the gene matches: 5. This CDR3 is built from 14 residues. Germline CDR1 is LNHDA and CDR2 is SQIVND (reference sequence). In nucleotides, the CDR3 is TGTGCCAGTAGTATTGGCGGGAGTAGCTACGAGCAGTACTTC. Translating gives CASSIGGSSYEQYF.

The rearrangement uses TRBV6-2 or TRBV6-3 and TRBJ2-2; D is ambiguous. Germline CDR1 is MNHEY and CDR2 is SVGEGT. The CDR3 contains 14 residues. V was shortened by 0 bases and J by 1 base, with 3 bases between the two germline ends. CDR3 coding DNA: TGTGCCAGCAGTTACTCGCGGAACACCGGGGAGCTGTTTTTT. Translated, it gives CASSYSRNTGELFF.

The genes are TRBV7-2 and TRBJ2-7, with a weak D call TRBD1 (6 bases). V lost 2 bases to trimming and J lost 11 bases, with 13 bases between them. The CDR3 contains 12 residues. The germline CDR1 and CDR2 sequences are SGHTA and FQGNSA. CDR3 residues: CASSLSQGKEYF. The CDR3 bases are TGTGCCAGCAGCTTATCCCAGGGGAAGGAGTACTTC.

This clone occurred once. The chain carries TRBV7-9 and TRBJ2-2, with 8 nucleotides matching TRBD1. Looked up from germline, CDR1 is SEHNR and CDR2 is FQNEAQ (reference sequence). The CDR3 spans 15 residues. Trimming took 5 bases from V and 1 from J; bases not matched to a gene: 3. This chain's CDR3 is CASSPTGGNTGELFF. The DNA of the CDR3 is TGTGCCAGCAGCCCCACAGGGGGGAACACCGGGGAGCTGTTTTTT.

The chain combines TRBV10-3 with TRBJ2-3, with a tentative D call TRBD2 (7 bases). CDR3 length: 13 residues. V shed 7 bases and J shed 4 bases, with 12 bases lying between them. Germline CDR1 is ENHRY and CDR2 is SYGVKD. CDR3: CAITGGAADTQYF. The DNA for the CDR3 is TGTGCCATCACGGGGGGCGCAGCAGATACGCAGTATTTT.

This chain links TRBV10-1 with TRBJ1-3; D is uncertain. This CDR3 is 15 amino acids long. Germline CDR1 is WNHNN and CDR2 is SYGVQD (reference sequence). Trimming took 3 bases from V and 0 from J, leaving 9 bases between them. The CDR3 region has the DNA TGCGCCAGCAGTGACGACCGCCACTCTGGAAACACCATATATTTT. It translates to CASSDDRHSGNTIYF.

The CDR3 sequence is CASSSGRDSNEQFF. In DNA form, the CDR3 reads TGTGCCAGTAGTAGTGGGAGGGATTCCAATGAGCAGTTCTTC. The chain employs TRBV19 and TRBJ2-1; TRBD2 matches at 7 bases. Trimming cost V 4 bases and J 6 bases; bases outside gene matches: 6. The CDR3 has 14 amino acids. Germline assignment: CDR1 LNHDA and CDR2 SQIVND (reference sequence).